These T cell receptor beta chains were read from a single sample in a study of cytomegalovirus exposure and HLA in healthy donors. Produced via immunoSEQ multiplex PCR; TCRdb's table is partial and in-frame only. The table for this sample gives some 140,000 clones. The sample taken for sequencing was PBMCs. Receptors originate from a woman in her sixties or seventies in good health and CMV-seronegative. Both conserved end residues are trimmed from each CDR3. Fields, in order: V gene, J gene, D gene, CDR3 protein. A D gene is named only where the DNA matches it firmly.

V: TRBV6-1; J: TRBJ1-5; D: NA; CDR3: ASSESTYSNQPQH
V: TRBV9; J: TRBJ2-1; D: TRBD2; CDR3: ASSVGLAGGPAYNEQF
V: TRBV5-4; J: TRBJ2-3; D: NA; CDR3: ASSQPVASTDTQY
V: TRBV6-6; J: TRBJ1-2; D: TRBD1; CDR3: ASSTGGAPNYGYT
V: TRBV28; J: TRBJ2-1; D: NA; CDR3: ASRGAGIPMGEQF
V: TRBV2; J: TRBJ2-7; D: TRBD1; CDR3: ASSLGTALLGEQY
V: TRBV19; J: TRBJ2-1; D: NA; CDR3: ASIGQLNYNEQF
V: TRBV6-5; J: TRBJ2-5; D: TRBD1; CDR3: ASSYTTGGSETQY
V: TRBV6-5; J: TRBJ2-7; D: NA; CDR3: ASSGTPPSYEQY
V: TRBV2; J: TRBJ2-7; D: TRBD2; CDR3: ASRTSGGRNSYEQY
V: TRBV5-1; J: TRBJ2-7; D: NA; CDR3: ASSLVGGGPYEQY
V: TRBV6-1; J: TRBJ1-2; D: TRBD1; CDR3: AISRQGEGYGYT
V: TRBV5-4; J: TRBJ1-1; D: NA; CDR3: ASSLETPGLTEAF
V: TRBV10-3; J: TRBJ2-5; D: TRBD2; CDR3: AISPGLAGVRETQY
V: TRBV19; J: TRBJ2-7; D: TRBD1; CDR3: ASSMWTGGSYEQY
V: TRBV5-8; J: TRBJ2-7; D: TRBD1; CDR3: ASIQTGTGGLGQY
V: TRBV5-1; J: TRBJ1-2; D: TRBD1; CDR3: ASSTGTGIYGYT
V: TRBV5-4; J: TRBJ2-3; D: NA; CDR3: ASSLGQARDTQY
V: TRBV30; J: TRBJ2-3; D: NA; CDR3: AWSVARTDTQY
V: TRBV6-4; J: TRBJ2-7; D: NA; CDR3: ASSDSEKNRGGYEQY
V: TRBV5-4; J: TRBJ2-3; D: NA; CDR3: ASSLAVGRDTQY
V: TRBV28; J: TRBJ2-7; D: TRBD1; CDR3: ASSPGTGAWEQY
V: TRBV6-6; J: TRBJ2-7; D: TRBD2; CDR3: ASSQTSGTSYEQY
V: TRBV2; J: TRBJ1-6; D: NA; CDR3: ASSEQGLGSPLH
V: TRBV9; J: TRBJ1-2; D: TRBD1; CDR3: ASSGVIGQGLGYT
V: TRBV11-2; J: TRBJ2-7; D: TRBD1; CDR3: ASSGTGAAYEQY
V: TRBV28; J: TRBJ1-5; D: TRBD1; CDR3: ATTGDNQPQH
V: TRBV6-1; J: TRBJ2-3; D: TRBD1; CDR3: ASSENRGSTDTQY
V: TRBV2; J: TRBJ2-7; D: NA; CDR3: ASSVTGGGEQY
V: TRBV9; J: TRBJ1-2; D: NA; CDR3: ASSVDFSLTNYGYT
V: TRBV30; J: TRBJ2-1; D: NA; CDR3: AIADYNEQF
V: TRBV10-2; J: TRBJ2-1; D: TRBD2; CDR3: ASTPQRGAYNEQF
V: TRBV28; J: TRBJ1-3; D: NA; CDR3: ASSPTPGSSGNTIY
V: TRBV30; J: TRBJ2-1; D: TRBD2; CDR3: ASWTSGLYNEQF
V: TRBV6-5; J: TRBJ1-5; D: NA; CDR3: ASSSRSRGRNQPQH
V: TRBV25-1; J: TRBJ2-2; D: NA; CDR3: ASKSRAGELF
V: TRBV4-1; J: TRBJ1-4; D: TRBD1; CDR3: ASSQEGTVANEKLF
V: TRBV19; J: TRBJ2-2; D: TRBD1; CDR3: ASSPQTGTGELF
V: TRBV5-5; J: TRBJ1-1; D: NA; CDR3: ASSSLAGGNTEAF
V: TRBV10-3; J: TRBJ2-7; D: NA; CDR3: AISDNNSYEQY
V: TRBV11-2; J: TRBJ1-6; D: TRBD1; CDR3: ASSLSGQGHSPLH